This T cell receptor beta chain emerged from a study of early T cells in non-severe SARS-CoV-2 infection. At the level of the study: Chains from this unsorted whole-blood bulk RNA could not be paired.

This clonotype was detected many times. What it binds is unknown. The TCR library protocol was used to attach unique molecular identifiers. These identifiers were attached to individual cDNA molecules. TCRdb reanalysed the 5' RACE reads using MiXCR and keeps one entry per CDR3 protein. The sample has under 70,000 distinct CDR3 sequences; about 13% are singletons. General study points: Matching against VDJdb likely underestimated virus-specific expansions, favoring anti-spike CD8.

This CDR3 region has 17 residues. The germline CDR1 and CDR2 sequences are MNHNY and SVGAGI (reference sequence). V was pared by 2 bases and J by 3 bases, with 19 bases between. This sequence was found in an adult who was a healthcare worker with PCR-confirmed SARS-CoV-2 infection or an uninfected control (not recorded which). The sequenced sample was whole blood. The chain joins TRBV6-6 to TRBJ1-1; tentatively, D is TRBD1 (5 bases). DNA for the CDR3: TGTGCCAGCAGTTACCCTCACAGGAGCCCGGATGACACTGAAGCTTTCTTT. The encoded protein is CASSYPHRSPDDTEAFF.